This T cell receptor (beta chain) came from a study of OX40 agonist ivuxolimab in advanced cancers. For the study at large: Patients received ivuxolimab, an agonistic anti-OX40 (CD134) antibody. Three dose-escalation patients had partial responses: one with hepatocellular carcinoma and two with cutaneous melanoma. Checkpoint inhibitors had been given previously to about 38% of patients.

CDR1 SGHKS and CDR2 YYEKEE come from the germline V gene (reference sequence). With 4 bases removed from V and 3 bases from J, the gap between germline ends came to 8 bases. The CDR3 runs 14 residues. Sequenced by immunoSEQ multiplex PCR; TCRdb stores in-frame clones only, minus some. The sample contains over 60,000 clones, around 80% of which appear only once. In the case of this clone: Its cognate antigen is unknown.

Study results and limitations: Compared with CD4+, CD8+ T cells on average had more expanded clones.

The source material was CD4+ or CD8+ T cells sorted from blood, sampled in a trial of the OX40 agonist ivuxolimab. The chain links TRBV5-5 to TRBJ2-6; D is unresolved. The source of this sequence is an adult with an advanced solid tumor such as melanoma, head and neck, liver or kidney cancer. Written as DNA, the CDR3 is TGTGCCAGCAGCCGGGCTGGTGGGGCCAACGTCCTGACTTTC. Translating it yields CASSRAGGANVLTF.